A single sample is the source of the 14 T cell receptor beta chains below, sequenced in a study of blood T cell repertoires in COVID-19. The protocol was immunoSEQ multiplex PCR, while the TCRdb copy is restricted to in-frame clones and leaves out a portion. Here the sample spans around 60,000 clones, 70% to 90% being singletons. The specimen sequenced was peripheral blood. These receptor sequences come from a man between 65 and 80 years old with acute or convalescent COVID-19.

About this clone: This CDR3 is also generated by other DNA sequences in the sample. The chain has TRBV14 and TRBJ2-2, with TRBD1 matching over 7 bases. The V and J ends lost 2 bases and 2 bases, in that order; junction bases with no gene match: 5. Germline CDR1 reads SGHDN; CDR2 reads FVKESK. This CDR3 has 16 amino acids. The CDR3 DNA reads as TGTGCCAGCAGCCAATGGACAGGCGTTAACACCGGGGAGCTGTTTTTT. Encoded protein: CASSQWTGVNTGELFF.

The chain is built from TRBV19 and TRBJ1-5; 10 positions match TRBD1. The CDR3 has 14 residues. Germline V gene lookup returns CDR1 LNHDA and CDR2 SQIVND (reference sequence). V was clipped by 7 bases and J by 7 bases; unmatched bases: 7. The CDR3 loop is CASTMTGQGQPQHF. In nucleotides, the CDR3 is TGTGCCAGTACCATGACGGGACAGGGGCAGCCCCAGCATTTT.

Regarding this clone: Mismatch with germline at one junction end may stem from a read error. The chain carries TRBV2 and TRBJ2-3, with 15 bases fitting TRBD2. Germline values: CDR1 SNHLY, CDR2 FYNNEI. There are 11 residues in the CDR3. CDR3 DNA sequence: TGTGCCAGCAGAGTTGGGACTAGCGGGGGGTTT. Translation gives CASRVGTSGGF.

The chain has TRBV27 and TRBJ2-5; D possibly corresponds to TRBD2 (5 bases). Trimming took 6 bases from V and 3 from J, leaving 11 bases between them. Germline V gene lookup returns CDR1 MNHEY and CDR2 SMNVEV (reference sequence). The CDR3 spans 13 residues. CDR3 DNA sequence: TGTGCCAGCAGACGAGGGCCGGAAGAGACCCAGTACTTC. Translated, it gives CASRRGPEETQYF.

The gene calls are TRBV7-2 and TRBJ2-3; 13 nucleotides agree with TRBD2. The junction had 13 bases not matched to a gene; V was cut back by 5 bases and J by 5 bases. This CDR3 contains 18 residues. Germline lookup yields CDR1 SGHTA and CDR2 FQGNSA. CDR3 residues: CASSLRRTSGGGGDTQYF. In DNA, the CDR3 is TGTGCCAGCAGCCTAAGACGGACTAGCGGGGGCGGCGGAGATACGCAGTATTTT.

The chain uses TRBV4-1 and TRBJ1-2; TRBD1 is a possible D gene (5 bases). Germline loops: CDR1 MGHRA, CDR2 YSYEKL. The germline V and J ends were trimmed by 3 bases and 2 bases, with 7 bases remaining between them. CDR3 length: 13 amino acids. CDR3: CASSQGGNYGYTF. CDR3 nucleotides: TGCGCCAGCAGCCAGGGGGGGAACTATGGCTACACCTTC.

This clone was observed a single time. The chain is built from TRBV6-2 or TRBV6-3 and TRBJ2-2, with TRBD2 identical over 7 bases. Germline CDR1 and CDR2: MNHEY and SVGEGT. V was pared by 4 bases and J by 4 bases, with 9 bases of the junction left unmatched. The CDR3 is 16 residues long. The CDR3 DNA reads TGTGCCAGCAGTTGGACTGGGCGGGGGAGCACCGGGGAGCTGTTTTTT. Its translation is CASSWTGRGSTGELFF.

The V call is TRBV2, the J call TRBJ1-6; 7 bases match TRBD1. Germline loops: CDR1 SNHLY, CDR2 FYNNEI. The CDR3 has 14 amino acids. V lost 5 bases to trimming and J lost 9 bases; unmatched junction nucleotides: 7. This chain's CDR3 is CASSSGQYRSPLHF. CDR3 DNA sequence: TGTGCCAGCAGTTCGGGACAGTACCGTTCACCCCTCCACTTT.

The rearrangement links TRBV7-3 to TRBJ2-1; no definite D call. The CDR3 has 16 amino acids. V lost 1 base and J lost 0, with 10 bases in between. CDR1 and CDR2 from the germline V gene are SGHTA and FQGTGA. The CDR3 is CASSLSGASSYNEQFF. The CDR3 DNA reads as TGTGCCAGCAGCTTAAGCGGAGCAAGCTCCTACAATGAGCAGTTCTTC.

This clone showed up just once. V is TRBV28 and J is TRBJ1-1; D is undetermined. This CDR3 comprises 12 residues. Germline V gene data show CDR1 as MDHEN and CDR2 as SYDVKM. Trimming removed 5 bases from V and 2 bases from J, with 6 bases in between. The CDR3 bases are TGTGCCAGCAGTCGGGGTAACACTGAAGCTTTCTTT. Its protein is CASSRGNTEAFF.

The rearrangement uses TRBV27 and TRBJ1-1; tentatively, D is TRBD1 (5 bases). CDR3 size: 13 residues. Germline-derived CDR1 and CDR2 are MNHEY and SMNVEV (reference sequence). Trimming cost V 8 bases and J 5 bases, with 15 bases left between them. CDR3 loop: CASAGGVGTEAFF. In DNA form, the CDR3 reads TGTGCCAGCGCGGGGGGAGTGGGGACTGAAGCTTTCTTT.

The J gene is TRBJ1-2, the V gene TRBV19; the D is unclear. CDR1 and CDR2 from the germline V gene are LNHDA and SQIVND (reference sequence). Trimming cost V 1 base and J 3 bases, with 9 bases left between them. This CDR3 is built from 14 residues. CDR3 coding DNA: TGTGCCAGTAGTATAGGCCACGACTACTATGGCTACACCTTC. Translated, it gives CASSIGHDYYGYTF.

The chain carries TRBV11-2 and TRBJ2-3; D is possibly TRBD2 (5 bases). Germline V CDR1 and CDR2: SGHAT, FQNNGV. This CDR3 comprises 14 residues. V was trimmed by 2 bases and J by 5 bases, leaving 11 bases between them. This chain's CDR3 is CASSLNPGKDTQYF. CDR3 DNA sequence: TGTGCCAGCAGCTTAAACCCGGGGAAAGATACGCAGTATTTT.

The V and J genes are TRBV2 and TRBJ1-6; D is uncertain. The CDR3 has 15 residues. In germline, CDR1 is SNHLY, CDR2 FYNNEI. Trimming took 7 bases from V and 8 from J, leaving 18 bases between them. CDR3 sequence reads: CASKNQSGRDSPLHF. The CDR3 DNA is TGTGCCAGCAAGAACCAGTCGGGTCGTGATTCACCCCTCCACTTT.